The 10 T cell receptor beta chains listed next were all sequenced from one sample in a study of CD8+ T cells in alopecia areata. It was cDNA, reverse transcribed from extracted RNA, that served as the sequencing template. Generated by immunoSEQ multiplex PCR, the TCRdb table keeps only in-frame clones and is missing some. The table shows around 80,000 clones, with just over 50% occurring only once. The sequenced material came from NKG2D-high CD8+ T cells sorted from blood. The source is a human donor with alopecia areata.

The V gene is TRBV2, the J gene TRBJ1-1; 7 nucleotides agree with TRBD1. With V trimmed by 7 bases and J by 1 base, 9 bases remained unmatched. From germline, CDR1 is SNHLY and CDR2 FYNNEI. The CDR3 covers 15 residues. CDR3: CASNRDSLTNTEAFF. CDR3 DNA: TGTGCCAGCAATAGGGACAGCCTTACGAACACTGAAGCTTTCTTT.

The genes are TRBV5-1 and TRBJ2-5, with unresolved D. V was trimmed by 4 bases and J by 4 bases, leaving 11 bases between them. This CDR3 comprises 13 residues. CDR1 and CDR2 (germline): SGHRS, YFSETQ. The DNA of the CDR3 is TGCGCCAGCAGCCGAGTGGATGTAGAGACCCAGTACTTC. Residues: CASSRVDVETQYF.

This clone showed up just a few times. The V call is TRBV28, the J call TRBJ2-1; D gene unclear. The V gene lost 6 bases and the J gene lost 0 bases, with 9 bases spanning the gap. The CDR3 loop spans 14 amino acids. CDR1 and CDR2 from the germline V gene are MDHEN and SYDVKM. The CDR3 DNA reads as TGTGCCAGCAGCCCGCCGACCTCCTACAATGAGCAGTTCTTC. This gives the protein CASSPPTSYNEQFF.

The chain couples TRBV28 to TRBJ2-3; perhaps TRBD1 as D (5 bases). This CDR3 has 12 amino acids. CDR1 and CDR2 (germline): MDHEN, SYDVKM. With 8 bases removed from V and 1 base from J, the gap between germline ends came to 7 bases. This CDR3 reads CASGRGTDTQYF. The CDR3 nucleotides are TGTGCCAGCGGCAGGGGCACAGATACGCAGTATTTT.

The table lists this clone with a few counts. V is TRBV4-3 and J is TRBJ2-4; D is uncertain. Germline assignment: CDR1 LGHNA and CDR2 YSLEER. The CDR3 contains 18 residues. The V end was cut by 4 bases, the J end by 0 bases, with 19 bases between. The CDR3 bases are TGCGCCAGCAGCCCGACTCAACACACTGAATTAGCCAAAAACATTCAGTACTTC. Residues: CASSPTQHTELAKNIQYF.

This clone occurred many times. V usage is TRBV4-1 and J usage is TRBJ2-5; TRBD2 agrees at 7 bases. J lost 5 bases, V lost 1 base, and 7 bases had no gene match. CDR1 and CDR2 from the germline V gene are MGHRA and YSYEKL. The CDR3 totals 15 residues. For the CDR3, the DNA is TGCGCCAGCAGCCAAGGGGAGGGCGCGCGGGAGACCCAGTACTTC. This sequence encodes CASSQGEGARETQYF.

The chain combines TRBV25-1 with TRBJ2-4; no reliable D call. V gave up 6 bases and J gave up 0 bases, with 6 bases separating them. The germline gives CDR1 MGHDK, CDR2 SYGVNS. This CDR3 comprises 13 residues. CDR3 region: CASSGLAKNIQYF. For the CDR3, the DNA is TGTGCCAGCAGCGGGCTAGCCAAAAACATTCAGTACTTC.

This clone came up a few times. Within the sample, other DNA sequences also encode this same CDR3. The CDR3 DNA reads TGCGCCAGCAGCCAAGGGACGAACTATGGCTACACCTTC. This sequence encodes CASSQGTNYGYTF. V usage is TRBV4-1 and J usage is TRBJ1-2; D gene ambiguous. Trimming shortened V by 1 base and J by 2 bases, and 5 bases separated the two germline ends. Germline V lookup: CDR1 MGHRA, CDR2 YSYEKL. The CDR3 has 13 amino acids.

This clone appeared a few times. V usage is TRBV5-6 and J usage is TRBJ2-7, with a possible D match to TRBD2 (5 bases). The CDR3 is 13 amino acids. V shed 1 base and J shed 3 bases, with 8 bases lying between them. In germline, CDR1 is SGHDT, CDR2 YYEEEE. The CDR3 region is CASSLRRNYEQYF. CDR3 nucleotides: TGTGCCAGCAGCTTGAGGAGGAACTACGAGCAGTACTTC.

The chain has TRBV9 and TRBJ2-2, with D possibly TRBD2 on 6 matching bases. The germline V gene has CDR1 SGDLS and CDR2 YYNGEE. V dropped 0 bases and J dropped 3 bases, with 9 bases sitting between them. This CDR3 region has 15 residues. The chain's CDR3 is CASSVGGTHTGELFF. For the CDR3, the DNA is TGTGCCAGCAGCGTAGGGGGGACTCACACCGGGGAGCTGTTTTTT.